What follows describes a single TCR beta chain. Trimming took off 4 bases at V and 8 bases at J, with 15 bases between the two ends. Germline CDR1 is SGHTS and CDR2 is YDEGEE. The CDR3 has 13 amino acids. The sample originates from a study of blood T cell repertoires in COVID-19. Across the whole study: Both acute and convalescent COVID-19 samples were obtained from the United States, Italy and Spain. In each case, the material was cDNA or gDNA derived from T cells, B-cell-depleted T cells, or PBMCs.

Sequencing used immunoSEQ multiplex PCR; TCRdb keeps in-frame clones, though not all of them. The sample holds 210,000 or so clones, under 80% seen once. This receptor was identified in a man aged 45-60 years who had recovered from COVID-19. The sequenced sample was peripheral blood. The chain uses TRBV5-8 and TRBJ1-2; D unclear. CDR3 coding DNA: TGTGCCAGCAGCCATAGGAGGACGGGCGGCTACACCTTC. Its translation is CASSHRRTGGYTF.